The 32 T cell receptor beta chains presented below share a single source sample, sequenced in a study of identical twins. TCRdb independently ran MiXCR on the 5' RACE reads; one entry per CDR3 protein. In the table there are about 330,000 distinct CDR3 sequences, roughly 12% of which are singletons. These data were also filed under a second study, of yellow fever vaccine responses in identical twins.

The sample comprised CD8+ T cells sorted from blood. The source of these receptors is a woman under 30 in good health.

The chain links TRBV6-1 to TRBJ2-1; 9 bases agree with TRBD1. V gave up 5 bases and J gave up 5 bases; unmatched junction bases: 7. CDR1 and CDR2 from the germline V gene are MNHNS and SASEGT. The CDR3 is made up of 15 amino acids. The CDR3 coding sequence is TGTGCCAGCAGTCCCGACAGGGGGGCCCACAATGAGCAGTTCTTC. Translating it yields CASSPDRGAHNEQFF.

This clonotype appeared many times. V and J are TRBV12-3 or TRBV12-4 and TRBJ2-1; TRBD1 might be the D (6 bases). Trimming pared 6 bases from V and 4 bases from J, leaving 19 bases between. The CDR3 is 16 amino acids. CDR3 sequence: CASRALGGIGYNEQFF. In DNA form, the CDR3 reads TGTGCCAGCAGAGCACTAGGGGGTATTGGGTACAATGAGCAGTTCTTC.

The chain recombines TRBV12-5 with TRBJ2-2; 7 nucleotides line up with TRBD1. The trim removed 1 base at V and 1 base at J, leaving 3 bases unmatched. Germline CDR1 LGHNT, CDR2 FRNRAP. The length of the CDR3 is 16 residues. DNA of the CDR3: TGTGCTAGTGGTTTGGATCGGGACAGGAACACCGGGGAGCTGTTTTTT. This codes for CASGLDRDRNTGELFF.

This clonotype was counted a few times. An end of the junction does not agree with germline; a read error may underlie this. CDR3 amino acids: CASTEAFF. Written as DNA, the CDR3 is TGTGCCAGCACTGAAGCTTTCTTT. The chain joins TRBV2 to TRBJ1-1; D remains unclear. The CDR3 consists of 8 residues. The germline gives CDR1 SNHLY, CDR2 FYNNEI.

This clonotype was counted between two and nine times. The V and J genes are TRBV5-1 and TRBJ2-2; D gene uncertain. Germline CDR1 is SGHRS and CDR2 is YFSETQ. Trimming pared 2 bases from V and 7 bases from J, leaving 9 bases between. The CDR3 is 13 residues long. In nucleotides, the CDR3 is TGCGCCAGCAGCTTTTTTGGGGACGGGGAGCTGTTTTTT. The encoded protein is CASSFFGDGELFF. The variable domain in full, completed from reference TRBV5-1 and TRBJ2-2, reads KAGVTQTPRYLIKTRGQQVTLSCSPISGHRSVSWYQQTPGQGLQFLFEYFSETQRNKGNFPGRFSGRQFSNSRSEMNVSTLELGDSALYLCASSFFGDGELFFGEGSRLTVL.

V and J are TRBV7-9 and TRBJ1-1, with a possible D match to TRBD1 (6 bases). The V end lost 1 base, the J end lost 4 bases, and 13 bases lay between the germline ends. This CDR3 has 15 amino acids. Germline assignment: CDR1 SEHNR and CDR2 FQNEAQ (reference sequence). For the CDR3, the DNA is TGTGCCAGCAGCTTAGGGGGGGGGCATGGCACTGAAGCTTTCTTT. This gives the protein CASSLGGGHGTEAFF.

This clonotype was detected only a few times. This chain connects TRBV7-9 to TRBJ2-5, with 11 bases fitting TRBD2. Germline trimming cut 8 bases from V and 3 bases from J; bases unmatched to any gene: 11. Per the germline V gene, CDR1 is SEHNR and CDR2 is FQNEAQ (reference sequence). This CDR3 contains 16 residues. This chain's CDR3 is CASHNLGLAAEETQYF. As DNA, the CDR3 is TGTGCCAGCCACAATTTGGGACTAGCGGCCGAAGAGACCCAGTACTTC.

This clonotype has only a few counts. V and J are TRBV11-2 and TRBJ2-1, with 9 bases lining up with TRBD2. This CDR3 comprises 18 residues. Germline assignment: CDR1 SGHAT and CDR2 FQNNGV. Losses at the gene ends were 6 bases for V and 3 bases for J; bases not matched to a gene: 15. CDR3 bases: TGTGCCAGCAGGCAGGGAATGACGCGACTAGCGGACTACAATGAGCAGTTCTTC. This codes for CASRQGMTRLADYNEQFF.

The DNA for the CDR3 is TGTGCCTCCACCCAAGGAATGCGGTTCGGCTACGAGCAGTACTTC. As protein: CASTQGMRFGYEQYF. The chain is built from TRBV3-1 and TRBJ2-7; no clear D gene. CDR1 and CDR2 (germline): LGHDT, YNNKEL (reference sequence). CDR3 length: 15 amino acids. V lost 11 bases to trimming and J lost 3 bases, with 23 bases between them.

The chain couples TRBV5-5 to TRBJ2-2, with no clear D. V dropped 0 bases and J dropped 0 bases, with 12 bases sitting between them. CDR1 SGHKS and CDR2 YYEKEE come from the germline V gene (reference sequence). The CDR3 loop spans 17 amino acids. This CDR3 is CASSLDLAATNTGELFF. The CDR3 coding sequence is TGTGCCAGCAGCTTGGACCTGGCGGCGACGAACACCGGGGAGCTGTTTTTT. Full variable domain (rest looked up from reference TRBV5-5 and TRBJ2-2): DAGVTQSPTHLIKTRGQQVTLRCSPISGHKSVSWYQQVLGQGPQFIFQYYEKEERGRGNFPDRFSARQFPNYSSELNVNALLLGDSALYLCASSLDLAATNTGELFFGEGSRLTVL.

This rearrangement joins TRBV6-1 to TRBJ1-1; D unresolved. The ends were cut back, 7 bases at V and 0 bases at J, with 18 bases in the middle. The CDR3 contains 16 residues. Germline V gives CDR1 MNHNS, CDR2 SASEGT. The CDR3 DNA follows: TGTGCCAGCATCCACCCACTCCAGGTCATGAACACTGAAGCTTTCTTT. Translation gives CASIHPLQVMNTEAFF.

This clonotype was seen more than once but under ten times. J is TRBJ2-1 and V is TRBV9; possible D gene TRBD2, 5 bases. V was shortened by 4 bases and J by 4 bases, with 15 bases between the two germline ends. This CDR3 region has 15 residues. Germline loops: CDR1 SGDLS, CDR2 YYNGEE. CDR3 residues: CASSPPRRFYNEQFF. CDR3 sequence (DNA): TGTGCCAGCAGCCCCCCTAGGAGGTTTTACAATGAGCAGTTCTTC.

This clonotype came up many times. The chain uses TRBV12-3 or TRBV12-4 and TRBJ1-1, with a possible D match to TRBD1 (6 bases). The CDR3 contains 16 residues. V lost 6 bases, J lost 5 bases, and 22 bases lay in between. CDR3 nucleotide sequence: TGTGCCAGCAGCCCCGGGGGCGCCTCTCTCTGGACTGAAGCTTTCTTT. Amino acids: CASSPGGASLWTEAFF.

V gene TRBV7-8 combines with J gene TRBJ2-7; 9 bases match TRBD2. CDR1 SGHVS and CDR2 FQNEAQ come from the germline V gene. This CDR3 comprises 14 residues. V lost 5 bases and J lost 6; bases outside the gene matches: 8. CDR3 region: CASSRIGLASEQYF. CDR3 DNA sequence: TGTGCCAGCAGCCGCATCGGACTAGCGAGCGAGCAGTACTTC. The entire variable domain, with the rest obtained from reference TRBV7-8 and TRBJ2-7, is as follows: GAGVSQSPRYKVAKRGQDVALRCDPISGHVSLFWYQQALGQGPEFLTYFQNEAQLDKSGLPSDRFFAERPEGSVSTLKIQRTQQEDSAVYLCASSRIGLASEQYFGPGTRLTVT.

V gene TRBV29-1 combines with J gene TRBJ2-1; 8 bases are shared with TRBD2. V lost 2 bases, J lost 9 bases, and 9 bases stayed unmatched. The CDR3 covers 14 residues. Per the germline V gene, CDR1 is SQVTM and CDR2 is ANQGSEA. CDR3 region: CSVEPSGSMSEQFF. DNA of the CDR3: TGCAGCGTTGAACCCAGCGGGAGTATGAGTGAGCAGTTCTTC.

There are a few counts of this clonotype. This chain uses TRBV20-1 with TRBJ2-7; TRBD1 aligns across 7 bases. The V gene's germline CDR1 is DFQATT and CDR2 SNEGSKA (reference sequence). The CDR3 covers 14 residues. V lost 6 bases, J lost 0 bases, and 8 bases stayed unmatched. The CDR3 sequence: CSAAGTDSSYEQYV. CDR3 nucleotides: TGCAGTGCCGCTGGGACAGACAGCTCCTACGAGCAGTACGTC.

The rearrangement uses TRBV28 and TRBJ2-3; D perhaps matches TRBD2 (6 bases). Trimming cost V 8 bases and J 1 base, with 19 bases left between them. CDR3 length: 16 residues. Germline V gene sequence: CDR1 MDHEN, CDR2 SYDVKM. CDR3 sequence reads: CASSDGGAWGTDTQYF. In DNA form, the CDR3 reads TGTGCCAGCTCCGACGGCGGGGCGTGGGGCACAGATACGCAGTATTTT.

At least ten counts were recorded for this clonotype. The DNA for the CDR3 is TGTGCCAGCAGCCACGGGACCTACCAAGAGACCCAGTACTTC. Protein: CASSHGTYQETQYF. The genes are TRBV12-3 or TRBV12-4 and TRBJ2-5; D is possibly TRBD1 or TRBD2 (5 bases each). Trimming took off 6 bases at V and 0 bases at J, with 11 bases between the two ends. This CDR3 has 14 amino acids.

The CDR3 protein is CASSLTSGIGKNIQYF. DNA of the CDR3: TGTGCCAGCAGTTTGACTAGCGGGATAGGCAAAAACATTCAGTACTTC. The gene calls are TRBV28 and TRBJ2-4; 11 bases are a match to TRBD2. Trimming at V came to 3 bases and at J to 3 bases, leaving 4 bases not matched to a gene. From germline, CDR1 is MDHEN and CDR2 SYDVKM. The CDR3 is made up of 16 amino acids.

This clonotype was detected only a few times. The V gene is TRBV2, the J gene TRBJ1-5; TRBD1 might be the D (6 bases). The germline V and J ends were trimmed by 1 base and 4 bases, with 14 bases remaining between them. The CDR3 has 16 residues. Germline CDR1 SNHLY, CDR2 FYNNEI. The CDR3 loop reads CASSEGQGGWNQPQHF. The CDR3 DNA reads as TGTGCCAGCAGTGAAGGCCAAGGGGGATGGAATCAGCCCCAGCATTTT.

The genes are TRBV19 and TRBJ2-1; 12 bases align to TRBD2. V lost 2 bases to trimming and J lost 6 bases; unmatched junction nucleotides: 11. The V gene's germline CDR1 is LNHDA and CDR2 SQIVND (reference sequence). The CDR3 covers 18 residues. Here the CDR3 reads CASSILAGGPSLGNEQFF. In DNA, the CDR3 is TGTGCCAGTAGTATACTAGCGGGAGGGCCAAGTCTAGGCAATGAGCAGTTCTTC.

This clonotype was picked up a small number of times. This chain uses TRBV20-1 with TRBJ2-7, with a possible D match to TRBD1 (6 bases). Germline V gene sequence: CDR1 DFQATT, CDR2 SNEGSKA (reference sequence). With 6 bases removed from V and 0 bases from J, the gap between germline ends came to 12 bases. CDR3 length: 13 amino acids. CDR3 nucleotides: TGCAGTGCAACCGACAGGAGCTCCTACGAGCAGTACGTC. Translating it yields CSATDRSSYEQYV.

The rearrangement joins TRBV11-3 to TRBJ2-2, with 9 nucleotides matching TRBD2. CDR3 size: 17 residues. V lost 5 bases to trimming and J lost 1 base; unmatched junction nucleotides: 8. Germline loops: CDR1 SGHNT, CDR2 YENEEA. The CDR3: CASSPNPTSGNTGELFF. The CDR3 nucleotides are TGTGCCAGCAGCCCTAACCCGACTAGCGGGAACACCGGGGAGCTGTTTTTT.

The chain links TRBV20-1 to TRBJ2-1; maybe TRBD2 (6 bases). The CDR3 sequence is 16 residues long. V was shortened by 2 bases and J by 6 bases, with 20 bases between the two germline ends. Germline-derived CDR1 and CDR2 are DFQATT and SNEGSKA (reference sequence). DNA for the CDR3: TGCAGTGCTAGAAAGATTTTCCCGGGAGCCGGCAATGAGCAGTTCTTC. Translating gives CSARKIFPGAGNEQFF.

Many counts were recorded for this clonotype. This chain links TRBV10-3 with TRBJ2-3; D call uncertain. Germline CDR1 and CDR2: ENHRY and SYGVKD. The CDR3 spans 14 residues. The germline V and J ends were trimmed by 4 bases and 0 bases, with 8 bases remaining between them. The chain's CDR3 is CAISAQTSTDTQYF. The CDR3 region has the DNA TGTGCCATCAGTGCGCAGACTAGCACAGATACGCAGTATTTT.

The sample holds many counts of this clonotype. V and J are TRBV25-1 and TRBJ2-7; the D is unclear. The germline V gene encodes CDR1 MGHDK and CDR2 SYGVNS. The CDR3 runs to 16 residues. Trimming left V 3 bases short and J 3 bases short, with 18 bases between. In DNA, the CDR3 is TGTGCCAGCAGTGATCCCTCGCAGACAATCTTCTACGAGCAGTACGTC. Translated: CASSDPSQTIFYEQYV.

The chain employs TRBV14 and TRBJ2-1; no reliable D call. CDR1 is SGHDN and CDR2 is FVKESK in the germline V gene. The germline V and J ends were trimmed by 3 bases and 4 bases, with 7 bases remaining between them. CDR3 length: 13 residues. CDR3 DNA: TGTGCCAGCAGCCAGTCTCCATACAATGAGCAGTTCTTC. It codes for CASSQSPYNEQFF.

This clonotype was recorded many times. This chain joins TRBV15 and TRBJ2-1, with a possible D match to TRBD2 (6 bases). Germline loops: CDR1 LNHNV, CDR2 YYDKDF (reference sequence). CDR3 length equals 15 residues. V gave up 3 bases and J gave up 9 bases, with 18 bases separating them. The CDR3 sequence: CATSSDPTSLVEQFF. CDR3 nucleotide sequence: TGTGCCACCAGCAGCGATCCGACTAGTTTGGTTGAGCAGTTCTTC.

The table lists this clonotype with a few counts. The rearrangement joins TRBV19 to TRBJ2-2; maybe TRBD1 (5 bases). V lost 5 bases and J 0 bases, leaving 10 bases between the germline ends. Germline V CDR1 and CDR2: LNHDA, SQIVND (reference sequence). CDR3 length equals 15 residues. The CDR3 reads CASSPPRANTGELFF. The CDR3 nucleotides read TGTGCCAGTAGTCCGCCCAGGGCGAACACCGGGGAGCTGTTTTTT.

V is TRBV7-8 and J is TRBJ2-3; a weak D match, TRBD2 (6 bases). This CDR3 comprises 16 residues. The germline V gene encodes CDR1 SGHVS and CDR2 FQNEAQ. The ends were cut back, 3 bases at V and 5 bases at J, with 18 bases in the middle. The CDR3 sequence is CASSLGFGRGEDTQYF. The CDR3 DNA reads TGTGCCAGCAGCTTGGGTTTTGGGCGGGGAGAAGATACGCAGTATTTT.

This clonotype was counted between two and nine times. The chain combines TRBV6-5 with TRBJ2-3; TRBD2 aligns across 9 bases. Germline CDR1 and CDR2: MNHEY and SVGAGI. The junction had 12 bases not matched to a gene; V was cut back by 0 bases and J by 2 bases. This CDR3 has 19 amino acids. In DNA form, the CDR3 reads TGTGCCAGCAGTTACTCAGCGAGCGGGGGGTACAAGCCCACAGATACGCAGTATTTT. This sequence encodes CASSYSASGGYKPTDTQYF.

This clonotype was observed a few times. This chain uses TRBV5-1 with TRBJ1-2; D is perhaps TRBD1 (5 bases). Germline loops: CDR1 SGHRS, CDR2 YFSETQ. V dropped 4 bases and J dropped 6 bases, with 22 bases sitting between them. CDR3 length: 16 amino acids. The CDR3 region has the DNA TGCGCCAGCAGCCCGAGTTTGGGAGGGGCTTGGGATGGCTACACCTTC. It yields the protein CASSPSLGGAWDGYTF.